This TCR beta chain appears in the sequencing data of a study of shared clonotypes between healthy human individuals. Findings and limits, study-wide: Limited genetic and exposure-history diversity came from having few donors.

Those who donated were healthy HIV-negative adults, with no recent acute infections or vaccinations reported. In this sample, this clone turned up once. Its specificity is unknown. The V and J ends lost 0 bases and 0 bases respectively, with 3 bases between them. In germline, CDR1 is MNHNY, CDR2 SVGAGI (reference sequence). The CDR3 is made up of 14 amino acids. Samples underwent the assay at deep level. Genomic DNA of every subset was divided equally among multiple immunoSEQ plates. Assay: immunoSEQ multiplex PCR; the TCRdb copy retains only in-frame clones and omits some. Among 550,000 to 600,000 clones, around 78% were seen once, and the ten largest hold around 12%.

The sequence was collected from a woman between 40 and 55 years old in good health. Some clones in this sample may be carry-over from other donors' samples. The sample comprised PBMCs. The chain has TRBV6-6 and TRBJ1-3; D not resolved. The CDR3 DNA follows: TGTGCCAGCAGTTACTCGAGCTCTGGAAACACCATATATTTT. Amino acid sequence: CASSYSSSGNTIYF.